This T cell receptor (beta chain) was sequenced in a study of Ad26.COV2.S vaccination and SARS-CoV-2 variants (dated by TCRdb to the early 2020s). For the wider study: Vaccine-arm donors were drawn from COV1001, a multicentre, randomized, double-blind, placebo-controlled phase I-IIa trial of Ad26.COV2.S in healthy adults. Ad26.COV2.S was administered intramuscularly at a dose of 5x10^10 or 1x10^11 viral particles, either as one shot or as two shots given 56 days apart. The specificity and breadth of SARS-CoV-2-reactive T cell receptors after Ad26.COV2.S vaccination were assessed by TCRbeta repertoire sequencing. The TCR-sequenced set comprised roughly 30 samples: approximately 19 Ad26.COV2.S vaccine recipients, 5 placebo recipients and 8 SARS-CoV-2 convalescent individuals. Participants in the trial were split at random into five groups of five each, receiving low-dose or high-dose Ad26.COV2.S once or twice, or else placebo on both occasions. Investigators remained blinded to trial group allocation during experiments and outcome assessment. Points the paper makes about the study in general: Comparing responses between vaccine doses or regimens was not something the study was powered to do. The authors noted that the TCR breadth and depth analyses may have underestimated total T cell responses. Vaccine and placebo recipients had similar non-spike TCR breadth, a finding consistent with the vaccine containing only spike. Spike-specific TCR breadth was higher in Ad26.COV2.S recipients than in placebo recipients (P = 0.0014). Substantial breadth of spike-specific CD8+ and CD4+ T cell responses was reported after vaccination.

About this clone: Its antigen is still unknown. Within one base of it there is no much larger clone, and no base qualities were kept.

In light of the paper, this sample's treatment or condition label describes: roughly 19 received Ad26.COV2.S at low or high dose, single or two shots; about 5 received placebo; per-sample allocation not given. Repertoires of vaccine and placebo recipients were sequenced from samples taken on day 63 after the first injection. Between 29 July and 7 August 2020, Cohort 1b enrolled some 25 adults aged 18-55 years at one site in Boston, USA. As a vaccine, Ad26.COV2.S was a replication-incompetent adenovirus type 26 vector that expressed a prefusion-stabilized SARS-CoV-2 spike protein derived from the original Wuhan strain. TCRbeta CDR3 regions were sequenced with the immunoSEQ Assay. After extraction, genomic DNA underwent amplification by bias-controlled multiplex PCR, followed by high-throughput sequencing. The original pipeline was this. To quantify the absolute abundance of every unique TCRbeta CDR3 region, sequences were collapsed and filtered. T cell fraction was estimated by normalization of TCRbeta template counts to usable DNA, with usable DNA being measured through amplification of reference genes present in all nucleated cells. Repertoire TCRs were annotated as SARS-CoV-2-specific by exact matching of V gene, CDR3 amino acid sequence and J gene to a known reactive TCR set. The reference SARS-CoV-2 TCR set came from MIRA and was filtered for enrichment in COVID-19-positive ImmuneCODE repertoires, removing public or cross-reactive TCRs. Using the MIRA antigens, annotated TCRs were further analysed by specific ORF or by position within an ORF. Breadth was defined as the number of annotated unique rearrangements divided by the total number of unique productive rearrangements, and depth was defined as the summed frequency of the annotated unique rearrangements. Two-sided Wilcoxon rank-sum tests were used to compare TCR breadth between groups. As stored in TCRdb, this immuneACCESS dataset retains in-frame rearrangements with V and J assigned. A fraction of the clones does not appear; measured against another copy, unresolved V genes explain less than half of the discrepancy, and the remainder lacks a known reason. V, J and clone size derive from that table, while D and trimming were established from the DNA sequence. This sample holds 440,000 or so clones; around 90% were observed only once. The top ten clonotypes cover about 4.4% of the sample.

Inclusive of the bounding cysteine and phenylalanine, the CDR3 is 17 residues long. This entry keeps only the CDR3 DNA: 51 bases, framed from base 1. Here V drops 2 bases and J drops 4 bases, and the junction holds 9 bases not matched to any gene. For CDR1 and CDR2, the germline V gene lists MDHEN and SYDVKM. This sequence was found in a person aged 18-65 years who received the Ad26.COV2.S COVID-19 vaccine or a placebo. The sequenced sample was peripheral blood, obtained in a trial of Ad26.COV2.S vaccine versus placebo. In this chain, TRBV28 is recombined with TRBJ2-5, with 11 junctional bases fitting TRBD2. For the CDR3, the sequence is CASSLIPSGRTGETQYF. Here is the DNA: TGTGCCAGCAGTTTAATACCTAGCGGGAGGACGGGAGAGACCCAGTACTTC.